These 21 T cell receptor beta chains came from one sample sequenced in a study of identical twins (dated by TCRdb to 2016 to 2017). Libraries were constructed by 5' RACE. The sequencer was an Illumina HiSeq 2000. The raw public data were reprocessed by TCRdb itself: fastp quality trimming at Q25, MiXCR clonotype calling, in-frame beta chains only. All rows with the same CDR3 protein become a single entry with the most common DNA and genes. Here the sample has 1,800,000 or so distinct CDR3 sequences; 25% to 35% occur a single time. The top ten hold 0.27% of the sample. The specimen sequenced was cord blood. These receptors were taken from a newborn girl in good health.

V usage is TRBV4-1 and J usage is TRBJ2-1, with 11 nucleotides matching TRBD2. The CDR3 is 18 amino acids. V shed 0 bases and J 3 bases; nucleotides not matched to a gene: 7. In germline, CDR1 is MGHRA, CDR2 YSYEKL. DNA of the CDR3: TGCGCCAGCAGCCAAGAAGTAGCGGGAGGGCCTGTCTACAATGAGCAGTTCTTC. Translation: CASSQEVAGGPVYNEQFF.

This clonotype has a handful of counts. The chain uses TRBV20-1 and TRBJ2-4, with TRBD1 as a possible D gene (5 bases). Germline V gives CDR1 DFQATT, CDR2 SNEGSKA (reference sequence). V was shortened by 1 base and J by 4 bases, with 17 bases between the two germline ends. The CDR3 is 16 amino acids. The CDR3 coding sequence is TGCAGTGCTAGAGGGACCCGCCAGGGCCCTAAAAACATTCAGTACTTC. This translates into CSARGTRQGPKNIQYF.

In nucleotides, the CDR3 is TGCGCCAGCAGTGAGTCGGTTGCCGGGGCCGGGGAGCTGTTTTTT. Amino acids: CASSESVAGAGELFF. The chain recombines TRBV10-1 with TRBJ2-2, with TRBD2 as a possible D gene (5 bases). Between the trimmed V and J ends, which lost 0 bases and 6 bases, there was a span of 11 bases. This CDR3 comprises 15 residues. Germline assignment: CDR1 WNHNN and CDR2 SYGVQD (reference sequence).

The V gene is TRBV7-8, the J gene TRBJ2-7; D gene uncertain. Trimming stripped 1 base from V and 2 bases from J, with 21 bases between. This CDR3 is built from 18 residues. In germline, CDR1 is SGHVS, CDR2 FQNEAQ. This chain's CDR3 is CASSLDLNPVLGTYEQYF. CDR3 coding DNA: TGTGCCAGCAGCTTAGACCTGAACCCGGTACTCGGAACCTACGAGCAGTACTTC.

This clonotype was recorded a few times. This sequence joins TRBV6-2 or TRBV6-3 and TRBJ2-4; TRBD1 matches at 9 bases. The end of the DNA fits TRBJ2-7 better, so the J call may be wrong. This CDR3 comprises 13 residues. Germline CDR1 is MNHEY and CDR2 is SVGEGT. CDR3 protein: CASSFLDRGEQYF. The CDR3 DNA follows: TGTGCCAGCAGTTTCTTGGACAGGGGCGAGCAGTACTTC.

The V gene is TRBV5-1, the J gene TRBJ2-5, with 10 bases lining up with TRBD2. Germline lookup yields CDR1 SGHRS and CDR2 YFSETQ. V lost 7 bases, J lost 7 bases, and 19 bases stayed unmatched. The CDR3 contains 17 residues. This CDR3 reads CASSGGLAGDRRATQYF. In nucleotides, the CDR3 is TGCGCCAGCTCGGGCGGCCTAGCGGGGGACCGTAGGGCGACCCAGTACTTC.

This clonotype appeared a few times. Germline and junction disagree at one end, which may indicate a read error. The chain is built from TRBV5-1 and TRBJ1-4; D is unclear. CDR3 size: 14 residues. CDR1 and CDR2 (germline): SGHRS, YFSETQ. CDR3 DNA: TGTGCCAGCAGCTTGACGGGTATTAATGAAAAACTGTTTTTT. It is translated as CASSLTGINEKLFF.

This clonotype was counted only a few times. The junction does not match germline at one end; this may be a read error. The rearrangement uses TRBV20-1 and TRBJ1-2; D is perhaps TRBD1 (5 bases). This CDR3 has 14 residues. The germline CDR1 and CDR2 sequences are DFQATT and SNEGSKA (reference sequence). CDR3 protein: CSARVPGTRYGYTF. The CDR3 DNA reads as TGTAGTGCTAGAGTACCCGGGACGCGCTATGGCTACACCTTC.

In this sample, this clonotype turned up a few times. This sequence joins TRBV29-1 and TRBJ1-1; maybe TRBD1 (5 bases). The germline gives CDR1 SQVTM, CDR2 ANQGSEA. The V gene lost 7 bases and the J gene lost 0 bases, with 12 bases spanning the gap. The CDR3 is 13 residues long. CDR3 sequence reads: CSGGTQMNTEAFF. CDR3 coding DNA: TGCAGCGGGGGGACGCAGATGAACACTGAAGCTTTCTTT.

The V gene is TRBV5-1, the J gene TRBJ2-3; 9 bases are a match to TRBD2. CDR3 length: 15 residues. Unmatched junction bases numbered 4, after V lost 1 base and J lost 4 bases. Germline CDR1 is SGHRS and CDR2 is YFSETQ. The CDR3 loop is CASSLIAGDADTQYF. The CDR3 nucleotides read TGCGCCAGCAGCTTGATAGCGGGAGATGCAGATACGCAGTATTTT.

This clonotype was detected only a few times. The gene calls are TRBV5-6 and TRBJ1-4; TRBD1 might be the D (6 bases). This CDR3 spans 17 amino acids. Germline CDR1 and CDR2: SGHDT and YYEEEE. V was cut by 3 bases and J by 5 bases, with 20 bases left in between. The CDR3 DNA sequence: TGTGCCAGCAGCTCCAGGGGCGCCTGGTGGAAGAATGAAAAACTGTTTTTT. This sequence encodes CASSSRGAWWKNEKLFF.

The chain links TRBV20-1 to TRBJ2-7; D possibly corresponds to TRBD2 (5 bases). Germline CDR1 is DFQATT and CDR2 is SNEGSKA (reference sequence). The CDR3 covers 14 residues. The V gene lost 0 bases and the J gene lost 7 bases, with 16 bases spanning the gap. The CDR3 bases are TGCAGTGCTAGAGATGGACTGGTCTACAATGAGCAGTACTTC. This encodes CSARDGLVYNEQYF.

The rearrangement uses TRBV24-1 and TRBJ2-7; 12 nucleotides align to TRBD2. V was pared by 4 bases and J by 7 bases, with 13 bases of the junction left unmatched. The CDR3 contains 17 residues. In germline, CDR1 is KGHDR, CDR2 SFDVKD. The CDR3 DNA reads TGTGCCACCAGTGACTCTGGACTAGCGGGACGGGACAATGAGCAGTACTTC. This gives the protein CATSDSGLAGRDNEQYF.

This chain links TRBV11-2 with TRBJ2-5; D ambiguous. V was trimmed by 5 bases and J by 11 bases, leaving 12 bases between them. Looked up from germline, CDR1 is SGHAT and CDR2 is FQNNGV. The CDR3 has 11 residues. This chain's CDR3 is CASSSTPEQYF. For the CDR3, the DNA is TGTGCCAGCAGCAGCACCCCGGAGCAGTACTTC.

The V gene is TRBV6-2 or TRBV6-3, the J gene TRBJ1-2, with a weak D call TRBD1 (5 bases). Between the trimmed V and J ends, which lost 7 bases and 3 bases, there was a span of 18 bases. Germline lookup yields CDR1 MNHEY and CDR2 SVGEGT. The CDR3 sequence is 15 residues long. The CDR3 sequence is CASKSGGTVYYGYTF. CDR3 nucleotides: TGTGCCAGCAAGTCCGGGGGGACGGTCTACTATGGCTACACCTTC.

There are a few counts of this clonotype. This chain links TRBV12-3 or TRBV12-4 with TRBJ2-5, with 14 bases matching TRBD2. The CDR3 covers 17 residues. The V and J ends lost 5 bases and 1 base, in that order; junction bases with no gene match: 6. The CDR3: CASSRGLAGGPQETQYF. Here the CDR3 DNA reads TGTGCCAGCAGTCGTGGACTAGCGGGGGGCCCCCAAGAGACCCAGTACTTC.

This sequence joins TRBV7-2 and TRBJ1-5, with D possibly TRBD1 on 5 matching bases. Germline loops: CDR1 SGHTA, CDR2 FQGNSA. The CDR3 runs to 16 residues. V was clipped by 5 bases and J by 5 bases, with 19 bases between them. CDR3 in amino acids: CASSASLGTYYQPQHF. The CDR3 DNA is TGTGCCAGCAGCGCGTCTCTCGGGACTTACTATCAGCCCCAGCATTTT.

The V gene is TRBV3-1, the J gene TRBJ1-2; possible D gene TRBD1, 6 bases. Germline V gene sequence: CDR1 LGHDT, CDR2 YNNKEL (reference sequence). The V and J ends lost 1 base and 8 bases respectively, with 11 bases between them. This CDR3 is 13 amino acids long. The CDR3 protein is CASSQVTGRGYTF. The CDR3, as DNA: TGTGCCAGCAGCCAAGTAACAGGGCGCGGCTACACCTTC.

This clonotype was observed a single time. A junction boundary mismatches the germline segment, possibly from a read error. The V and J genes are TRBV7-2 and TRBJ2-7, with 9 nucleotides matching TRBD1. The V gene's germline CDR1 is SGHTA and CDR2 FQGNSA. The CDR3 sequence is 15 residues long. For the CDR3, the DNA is TGTGCCAACAGCTTAGCGGACAGGGGAAAGAACGAGCAGTACTTC. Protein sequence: CANSLADRGKNEQYF.

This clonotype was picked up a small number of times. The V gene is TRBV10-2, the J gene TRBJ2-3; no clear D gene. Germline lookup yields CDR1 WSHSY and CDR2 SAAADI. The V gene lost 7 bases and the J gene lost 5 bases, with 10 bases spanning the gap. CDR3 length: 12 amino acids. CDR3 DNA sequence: TGCGCCAGCAAAGCGACGGTAGATACGCAGTATTTT. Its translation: CASKATVDTQYF.

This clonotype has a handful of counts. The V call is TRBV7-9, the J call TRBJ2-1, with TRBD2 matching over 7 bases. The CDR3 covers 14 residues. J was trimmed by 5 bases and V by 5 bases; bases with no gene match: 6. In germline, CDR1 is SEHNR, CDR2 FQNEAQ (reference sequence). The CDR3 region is CASSPSGTNNEQFF. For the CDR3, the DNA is TGTGCCAGCAGCCCTAGCGGAACCAACAATGAGCAGTTCTTC.